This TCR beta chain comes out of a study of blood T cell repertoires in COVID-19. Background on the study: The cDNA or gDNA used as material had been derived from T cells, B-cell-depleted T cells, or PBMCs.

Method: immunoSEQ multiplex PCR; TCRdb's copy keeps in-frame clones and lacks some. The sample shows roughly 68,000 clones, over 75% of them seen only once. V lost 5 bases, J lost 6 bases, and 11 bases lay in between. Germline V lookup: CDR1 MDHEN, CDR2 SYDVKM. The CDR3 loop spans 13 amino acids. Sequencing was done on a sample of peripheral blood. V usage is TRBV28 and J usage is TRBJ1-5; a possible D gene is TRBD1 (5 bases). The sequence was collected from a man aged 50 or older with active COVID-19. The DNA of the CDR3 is TGTGCCAGCAGTACACAGGAGTTTCAGCCCCAGCATTTT. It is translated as CASSTQEFQPQHF.